What follows are 23 T cell receptor beta chains derived from one specimen sequenced in a study of radiation and T cells in renal cell carcinoma. Treatment given: 15 Gy SBRT to primary tumor, nephrectomy 4 weeks later. Profiled with immunoSEQ multiplex PCR; TCRdb holds only in-frame clones, not every one. The sample holds approximately 17,000 clones, roughly 50% seen once. The material sequenced was tumor tissue, taken from a patient whose treatment included radiotherapy and nephrectomy. These receptors were obtained from a woman aged 55-75 years with renal cell carcinoma.

The chain combines TRBV5-8 with TRBJ2-3, with 8 positions matching TRBD2. Per germline, CDR1 SGHTS and CDR2 YDEGEE. There are 15 residues in the CDR3. V lost 4 bases and J lost 3; bases outside the gene matches: 7. As DNA, the CDR3 is TGTGCCAGCAGCCCCTATGGCGGGAGGACAGATACGCAGTATTTT. Translated, it gives CASSPYGGRTDTQYF.

V gene TRBV7-6 combines with J gene TRBJ2-7; perhaps TRBD1 as D (6 bases). The V end lost 6 bases, the J end lost 5 bases, and 8 bases lay between the germline ends. The germline gives CDR1 SGHVS, CDR2 FNYEAQ. This CDR3 is built from 11 residues. This CDR3 is CASRYRDEQYF. The CDR3 DNA is TGTGCCAGCAGATACAGGGACGAGCAGTACTTC.

The V call is TRBV14, the J call TRBJ1-2; D is unresolved. The CDR3 is 13 residues long. Trimming removed 8 bases from V and 3 bases from J, with 13 bases in between. The germline V gene has CDR1 SGHDN and CDR2 FVKESK. CDR3 nucleotides: TGTGCCAGCGGGATAGGGAGAGACTATGGCTACACCTTC. Translation: CASGIGRDYGYTF.

The genes are TRBV5-1 and TRBJ2-3; 7 bases agree with TRBD1. This CDR3 region has 14 residues. The V gene's germline CDR1 is SGHRS and CDR2 YFSETQ. The J segment lost 2 bases and the V segment lost 4 bases, leaving 4 bases of the junction unmatched. The DNA for the CDR3 is TGCGCCAGCAGCCCGGGACAGAACACAGATACGCAGTATTTT. It encodes CASSPGQNTDTQYF.

J is TRBJ2-7 and V is TRBV27; tentatively, D is TRBD1 or TRBD2 (5 bases each). The CDR3 runs to 15 residues. V was pared by 4 bases and J by 4 bases, with 17 bases between. CDR1 and CDR2 (germline): MNHEY, SMNVEV (reference sequence). The CDR3 sequence: CASSSPVRGRYEQYF. The CDR3 DNA reads TGTGCCAGCAGTTCCCCGGTGAGGGGACGGTACGAGCAGTACTTC.

The chain carries TRBV2 and TRBJ2-3; TRBD2 matches at 12 bases. Germline CDR1 SNHLY, CDR2 FYNNEI. CDR3 length equals 18 residues. Losses at the gene ends were 2 bases for V and 2 bases for J; bases not matched to a gene: 8. The CDR3 DNA is TGTGCCAGCAGTGAAACTGGCGGGACTAGCGGGCTCACAGATACGCAGTATTTT. This codes for CASSETGGTSGLTDTQYF.

This chain links TRBV9 with TRBJ1-4; D unresolved. The CDR3 runs 13 residues. V dropped 0 bases and J dropped 6 bases, with 6 bases sitting between them. Germline assignment: CDR1 SGDLS and CDR2 YYNGEE. In DNA form, the CDR3 reads TGTGCCAGCAGCGTAGCTGGGGATGAAAAACTGTTTTTT. As protein: CASSVAGDEKLFF.

The V call is TRBV5-4, the J call TRBJ2-3; 9 nucleotides align to TRBD2. The junction had 5 bases not matched to a gene; V was cut back by 3 bases and J by 0 bases. Germline lookup yields CDR1 SGHNT and CDR2 YYREEE (reference sequence). This CDR3 comprises 16 residues. The CDR3 protein is CASSYRLAASTDTQYF. Here the CDR3 DNA reads TGTGCCAGCAGCTACAGACTAGCGGCTAGCACAGATACGCAGTATTTT.

This clone came up a few times. This chain links TRBV10-3 with TRBJ1-3, with 9 bases fitting TRBD1. The length of the CDR3 is 17 residues. Trimming removed 8 bases from V and 0 bases from J; junction bases left unmatched: 11. Germline values: CDR1 ENHRY, CDR2 SYGVKD. CDR3: CAIRLTGGGGSGNTIYF. The CDR3, as DNA: TGTGCCATCCGTTTGACAGGGGGGGGTGGCTCTGGAAACACCATATATTTT.

This sequence joins TRBV5-1 and TRBJ2-2; D gene ambiguous. Germline V gene lookup returns CDR1 SGHRS and CDR2 YFSETQ. The CDR3 runs 15 residues. The ends were cut back, 2 bases at V and 6 bases at J, with 14 bases in the middle. The DNA for the CDR3 is TGCGCCAGCAGCTTAAGGGCTCCACGGGCCGGGGAGCTGTTTTTT. It yields the protein CASSLRAPRAGELFF. Full variable domain (missing parts from reference TRBV5-1 and TRBJ2-2): KAGVTQTPRYLIKTRGQQVTLSCSPISGHRSVSWYQQTPGQGLQFLFEYFSETQRNKGNFPGRFSGRQFSNSRSEMNVSTLELGDSALYLCASSLRAPRAGELFFGEGSRLTVL.

The chain uses TRBV5-1 and TRBJ2-3, with D perhaps TRBD1 (6 bases). Germline loops: CDR1 SGHRS, CDR2 YFSETQ. There are 14 residues in the CDR3. With 0 bases removed from V and 5 bases from J, the gap between germline ends came to 10 bases. The CDR3 sequence is CASSLGQDRDTQYF. CDR3 coding DNA: TGCGCCAGCAGCTTGGGACAGGACCGAGATACGCAGTATTTT.

CDR3: CASSAPRGGNTEAFF. The CDR3 nucleotides read TGTGCCAGCAGCGCTCCCCGGGGCGGGAACACTGAAGCTTTCTTT. The chain is built from TRBV9 and TRBJ1-1, with D tentatively TRBD1 (5 bases). The CDR3 consists of 15 residues. Trimming pared 3 bases from V and 1 base from J, leaving 13 bases between. CDR1 SGDLS and CDR2 YYNGEE come from the germline V gene.

The chain links TRBV9 to TRBJ2-2; 10 nucleotides match TRBD2. The trim removed 6 bases at V and 6 bases at J, leaving 14 bases unmatched. CDR1 and CDR2 (germline): SGDLS, YYNGEE. The CDR3 is 17 amino acids. CDR3 nucleotides: TGTGCCAGCATACTGAGGGCTAGCGGGAGTGGTTCCGGGGAGCTGTTTTTT. Amino acid sequence: CASILRASGSGSGELFF.

In this sample, this clone turned up a few times. This chain joins TRBV5-8 and TRBJ1-1, with D possibly matching TRBD1 (6 bases). From germline, CDR1 is SGHTS and CDR2 YDEGEE. CDR3 size: 13 residues. Trimming left V 5 bases short and J 3 bases short, with 11 bases between. The CDR3 spells CASSPGDDTEAFF. In DNA, the CDR3 is TGTGCCAGCAGTCCAGGGGACGACACTGAAGCTTTCTTT.

This chain joins TRBV14 and TRBJ2-1, with 8 bases that match TRBD2. The CDR3 totals 17 residues. V trimming: 0 bases; J trimming: 0 bases; junction bases outside the gene matches: 4. Germline CDR1 SGHDN, CDR2 FVKESK. CDR3 nucleotides: TGTGCCAGCAGCCAAGAAACTAGCGGAAGCTCCTACAATGAGCAGTTCTTC. Translated: CASSQETSGSSYNEQFF.

On this clone: A far larger clone lies a single base away; this is likely a read error. The chain has TRBV5-6 and TRBJ1-1, with a tentative D call TRBD1 (5 bases). The ends were cut back, 6 bases at V and 5 bases at J, with 17 bases in the middle. This CDR3 comprises 14 residues. The germline gives CDR1 SGHDT, CDR2 YYEEEE. The CDR3 here is CASTVTGGGTEAFF. The CDR3 coding sequence is TGTGCCAGCACCGTAACTGGGGGAGGGACTGAAGCTTTCTTT.

The V call is TRBV19, the J call TRBJ1-5, with TRBD1 matching over 8 bases. The V and J ends lost 5 bases and 4 bases, in that order; junction bases with no gene match: 4. Germline lookup yields CDR1 LNHDA and CDR2 SQIVND (reference sequence). There are 14 residues in the CDR3. CDR3 bases: TGTGCCAGTAGTCTCGGGACAGGTAATCAGCCCCAGCATTTT. Translated: CASSLGTGNQPQHF.

The chain joins TRBV5-1 to TRBJ1-1; TRBD1 matches at 11 bases. CDR3 length equals 13 residues. Trimming removed 2 bases from V and 11 bases from J; junction bases left unmatched: 5. Germline V gene sequence: CDR1 SGHRS, CDR2 YFSETQ. DNA for the CDR3: TGCGCCAGCAGCTTCCGGGACAGGGGGGTTGCTTTCTTT. Residues: CASSFRDRGVAFF.

The rearrangement uses TRBV6-1 and TRBJ2-3, with D perhaps matching TRBD2 (6 bases). Trimming took off 2 bases at V and 4 bases at J, with 16 bases between the two ends. The germline V gene has CDR1 MNHNS and CDR2 SASEGT. The CDR3 is 16 residues long. The CDR3 nucleotides read TGTGCCAGCAGTGAATGGGTTGGGCGGGGATCAGATACGCAGTATTTT. Its translation is CASSEWVGRGSDTQYF.

This clone was seen ten or more times. The same CDR3 also results from other DNA sequences found in this sample. The chain combines TRBV5-6 with TRBJ2-2; 8 bases are a match to TRBD1. The CDR3 has 15 amino acids. V dropped 3 bases and J dropped 2; count of bases not matched to a gene: 3. The germline CDR1 and CDR2 sequences are SGHDT and YYEEEE. CDR3 residues: CASSWGTGNTGELFF. Written as DNA, the CDR3 is TGTGCCAGCAGCTGGGGGACAGGCAACACCGGGGAGCTGTTTTTT.

Only a few counts were recorded for this clone. This chain uses TRBV28 with TRBJ1-2; D is uncertain. V lost 5 bases, J lost 0 bases, and 10 bases lay in between. Germline V CDR1 and CDR2: MDHEN, SYDVKM. The CDR3 is 14 residues long. CDR3 nucleotides: TGTGCCAGCAGTCCCGACACATCTAACTATGGCTACACCTTC. Encoded protein: CASSPDTSNYGYTF.

Concerning this clone itself: A far larger clone is one nucleotide away, so this likely arose from a read error. The sample holds other DNA sequences that translate to the same CDR3. This chain joins TRBV4-1 and TRBJ1-2, with a possible D match to TRBD1 (5 bases). The germline V and J ends were trimmed by 3 bases and 4 bases, with 12 bases remaining between them. Looked up from germline, CDR1 is MGHRA and CDR2 is YSYEKL. This CDR3 is 14 amino acids long. The chain's CDR3 is CASSQGQGSYGYTF. The DNA for the CDR3 is TGCGCCAGCAGCCAGGGCCAGGGAAGCTATGGCTACACCTTC.

The chain employs TRBV28 and TRBJ2-7; 7 bases map to TRBD1. In germline, CDR1 is MDHEN, CDR2 SYDVKM. Germline trimming cut 3 bases from V and 7 bases from J; bases unmatched to any gene: 12. CDR3 length: 15 residues. The CDR3 nucleotides are TGTGCCAGCAGTTTCCCTTCAAGGACAGGTAGAGAGCAGTACTTC. This codes for CASSFPSRTGREQYF.